This T cell receptor (beta chain) was obtained from a study of shared clonotypes between healthy human individuals. Background on the study: Researchers assigned three CD4 naive, three CD4 memory, two CD8 naive and one CD8 memory plate to each donor.

Sequencing used immunoSEQ multiplex PCR; TCRdb keeps in-frame clones, though not all of them. The sample contains roughly 680,000 clones, approximately 77% of which appear only once. J lost 1 base, V lost 0 bases, and 9 bases had no gene match. The germline gives CDR1 GTSNPN, CDR2 SVGIG (reference sequence). The length of the CDR3 is 16 residues. This rearrangement joins TRBV30 to TRBJ2-7, with 7 bases that match TRBD2. The sequence came from a woman aged 25 to 39 in good health. Source material: memory CD4+ T cells sorted from blood. Subset: CD45RA-negative fraction. The CDR3 bases are TGTGCCTGGAGTGTAAATTCGGGACTACCTTCCTACGAGCAGTACTTC. This sequence encodes CAWSVNSGLPSYEQYF.